This note documents a single TCR beta chain sequence. The data stem from a study of CD8 T cells in ankylosing spondylitis. Using its own MiXCR run on the 5' RACE reads, TCRdb lists one record per CDR3 protein. This sample has 250,000 to 350,000 distinct CDR3 sequences, with more than 20% found just once. Germline V gives CDR1 MNHNY, CDR2 SVGAGI (reference sequence). The CDR3 has 14 residues. V lost 5 bases, J lost 3 bases, and 13 bases lay in between. This chain connects TRBV6-6 to TRBJ1-1, with D possibly TRBD1 on 5 matching bases. The clonotype was recovered from a female donor with ankylosing spondylitis or in good health (not recorded which). The sequenced material came from blood, either unsorted or a sorted T cell fraction (not recorded which). Written as DNA, the CDR3 is TGTGCCAGCAGTATCCTGCCGGGGGACACTGAAGCTTTCTTT. Translating it yields CASSILPGDTEAFF.